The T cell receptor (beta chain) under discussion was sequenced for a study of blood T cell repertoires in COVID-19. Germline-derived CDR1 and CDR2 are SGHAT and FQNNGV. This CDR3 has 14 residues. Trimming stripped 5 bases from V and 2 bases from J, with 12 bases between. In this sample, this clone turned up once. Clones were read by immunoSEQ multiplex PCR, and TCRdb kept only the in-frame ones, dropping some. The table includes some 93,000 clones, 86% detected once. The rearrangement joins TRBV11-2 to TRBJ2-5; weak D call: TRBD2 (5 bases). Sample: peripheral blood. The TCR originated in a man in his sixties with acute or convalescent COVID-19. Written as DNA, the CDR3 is TGTGCCAGCAGCACAAGACTAACGCAAGAGACCCAGTACTTC. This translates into CASSTRLTQETQYF.